The 32 T cell receptor beta chains below were found in one sample sequenced in a study of cytomegalovirus exposure and HLA in healthy donors. The study ran its PCR with 60 Vbeta and 13 Jbeta primers. Produced via immunoSEQ multiplex PCR; TCRdb's table is partial and in-frame only. Here the sample spans about 110,000 clones, 76% being singletons. The sequenced sample consisted of PBMCs. These receptors all stem from a man aged 40-49 years in good health and CMV-seropositive.

The rearrangement joins TRBV5-4 to TRBJ2-3; 9 nucleotides agree with TRBD1. The CDR3 contains 15 residues. Germline V lookup: CDR1 SGHNT, CDR2 YYREEE (reference sequence). V shed 0 bases, J shed 1 base, and the junction held 0 bases outside the gene matches. CDR3 DNA sequence: TGTGCCAGCAGCTTGGGGACAGGGGGCACAGATACGCAGTATTTT. It codes for CASSLGTGGTDTQYF.

J is TRBJ1-1 and V is TRBV19; D not resolved. V was clipped by 4 bases and J by 1 base, with 4 bases between them. Germline CDR1 and CDR2: LNHDA and SQIVND (reference sequence). This CDR3 is built from 12 residues. The CDR3 protein is CASSTGNTEAFF. CDR3 bases: TGTGCCAGTAGTACAGGGAACACTGAAGCTTTCTTT.

The V gene is TRBV2, the J gene TRBJ2-3; 12 nucleotides line up with TRBD2. Germline CDR1 reads SNHLY; CDR2 reads FYNNEI. Germline trimming cut 6 bases from V and 0 bases from J; bases unmatched to any gene: 4. The CDR3 spans 16 residues. For the CDR3, the DNA is TGTGCCAGCAGGGGCGGGACTAGCGGGAGCACAGATACGCAGTATTTT. The encoded protein is CASRGGTSGSTDTQYF.

V and J are TRBV27 and TRBJ2-1; a weak D match, TRBD2 (6 bases). Germline V gives CDR1 MNHEY, CDR2 SMNVEV (reference sequence). Trimming left V 0 bases short and J 0 bases short, with 9 bases between. This CDR3 has 16 residues. The CDR3 DNA sequence: TGTGCCAGCAGTTTATCGGGACTCCCCTCCTACAATGAGCAGTTCTTC. Protein: CASSLSGLPSYNEQFF.

The chain combines TRBV25-1 with TRBJ2-5; D gene unclear. Per germline, CDR1 MGHDK and CDR2 SYGVNS. Trimming took off 2 bases at V and 4 bases at J, with 5 bases between the two ends. The CDR3 contains 12 residues. Here the CDR3 reads CASSENRETQYF. The CDR3 nucleotides read TGTGCCAGCAGTGAAAATCGAGAGACCCAGTACTTC.

The chain links TRBV10-3 to TRBJ1-2; no firm D call. The germline V and J ends were trimmed by 6 bases and 5 bases, with 16 bases remaining between them. Germline values: CDR1 ENHRY, CDR2 SYGVKD. The CDR3 runs to 14 residues. The DNA of the CDR3 is TGTGCCATCAGGACCCAAGGGCCGGGATATGGCTACACCTTC. Protein sequence: CAIRTQGPGYGYTF.

This chain joins TRBV11-1 and TRBJ2-3; 9 nucleotides line up with TRBD2. Germline CDR1 reads SGHAT; CDR2 reads FQDESV (reference sequence). The CDR3 covers 16 residues. V lost 3 bases, J lost 2 bases, and 6 bases stayed unmatched. As DNA, the CDR3 is TGTGCCAGCAGCTTCCGGACTAGCGCTTTCACAGATACGCAGTATTTT. Translated: CASSFRTSAFTDTQYF.

This sequence joins TRBV7-2 and TRBJ1-5; TRBD1 matches at 7 bases. CDR1 and CDR2 (germline): SGHTA, FQGNSA. The CDR3 contains 13 residues. V lost 6 bases to trimming and J lost 2 bases; unmatched junction nucleotides: 1. This CDR3 reads CASRGTGNQPQHF. The CDR3 region has the DNA TGTGCCAGCAGGGGGACAGGCAATCAGCCCCAGCATTTT.

The rearrangement joins TRBV7-9 to TRBJ2-5; D is uncertain. This CDR3 is built from 14 residues. Germline CDR1 is SEHNR and CDR2 is FQNEAQ (reference sequence). V was clipped by 4 bases and J by 3 bases, with 12 bases between them. The CDR3 region is CASSSFYKEETQYF. The CDR3 region has the DNA TGTGCCAGCAGCTCATTCTATAAAGAAGAGACCCAGTACTTC.

The rearrangement links TRBV10-3 to TRBJ1-2, with 9 bases that match TRBD1. V lost 4 bases, J lost 8 bases, and 5 bases stayed unmatched. The length of the CDR3 is 13 residues. Germline V gene data show CDR1 as ENHRY and CDR2 as SYGVKD. In DNA, the CDR3 is TGTGCCATCAGTGTACAGGGGGCGCAAGGCTACACCTTC. Amino acid sequence: CAISVQGAQGYTF.

The J gene is TRBJ2-3, the V gene TRBV4-2, with D maybe TRBD2 (6 bases). The germline V and J ends were trimmed by 0 bases and 3 bases, with 13 bases remaining between them. This CDR3 is built from 16 residues. Per the germline V gene, CDR1 is LGHNA and CDR2 is YNFKEQ. CDR3: CASSQDWAGLTDTQYF. In nucleotides, the CDR3 is TGTGCCAGCAGCCAAGATTGGGCGGGGCTGACAGATACGCAGTATTTT.

The chain is built from TRBV5-5 and TRBJ1-4, with D tentatively TRBD1 (6 bases). The CDR3 runs to 15 residues. Deletions cut 4 bases from V and 4 bases from J, with 14 bases between. Germline loops: CDR1 SGHKS, CDR2 YYEKEE (reference sequence). The CDR3: CASSPGQRLNEKLFF. CDR3 nucleotide sequence: TGTGCCAGCAGCCCAGGACAGAGACTTAATGAAAAACTGTTTTTT.

V usage is TRBV5-1 and J usage is TRBJ1-1; TRBD1 is a possible D gene (6 bases). The V and J ends lost 4 bases and 2 bases respectively, with 18 bases between them. This CDR3 contains 16 residues. Germline values: CDR1 SGHRS, CDR2 YFSETQ. CDR3 sequence: CASSGTPTGINTEAFF. The CDR3 DNA reads as TGCGCCAGCAGCGGGACCCCGACAGGCATTAACACTGAAGCTTTCTTT.

The gene calls are TRBV9 and TRBJ1-5; TRBD1 is a possible D gene (5 bases). The CDR3 covers 15 residues. V was clipped by 2 bases and J by 8 bases, with 17 bases between them. Germline CDR1 reads SGDLS; CDR2 reads YYNGEE. The CDR3 sequence: CASSVDPRGLEPQHF. In nucleotides, the CDR3 is TGTGCCAGCAGCGTCGATCCCCGGGGGTTGGAGCCCCAGCATTTT.

The chain is built from TRBV18 and TRBJ2-5; D is uncertain. The DNA end favors TRBJ2-7, so the J call may be wrong. Per the germline V gene, CDR1 is KGHSH and CDR2 is LQKENI. This CDR3 region has 13 residues. The chain's CDR3 is CASSPGAGYEQYF. The CDR3, as DNA: TGTGCCAGCTCACCAGGAGCTGGCTACGAGCAGTACTTC.

The V call is TRBV5-5, the J call TRBJ2-4; 12 bases match TRBD2. Losses at the gene ends were 1 base for V and 0 bases for J; bases not matched to a gene: 8. CDR3 length: 19 amino acids. CDR1 SGHKS and CDR2 YYEKEE come from the germline V gene (reference sequence). The CDR3 here is CASSLMLAGGLLAKNIQYF. The CDR3 nucleotides read TGTGCCAGCAGCTTGATGCTAGCGGGAGGGCTACTAGCCAAAAACATTCAGTACTTC.

The rearrangement joins TRBV6-6 to TRBJ1-6; D is undetermined. The ends were cut back, 7 bases at V and 0 bases at J, with 7 bases in the middle. There are 14 residues in the CDR3. Germline V CDR1 and CDR2: MNHNY, SVGAGI (reference sequence). The CDR3 reads CASKQSSYNSPLHF. The CDR3 DNA reads as TGTGCCAGCAAACAGAGCTCCTATAATTCACCCCTCCACTTT.

The rearrangement links TRBV18 to TRBJ1-1; TRBD1 aligns across 8 bases. There are 15 residues in the CDR3. Trimming took 5 bases from V and 3 from J; bases not matched to a gene: 8. CDR1 is KGHSH and CDR2 is LQKENI in the germline V gene. The CDR3 DNA reads TGTGCCAGCTCATCGTCTACAGGGGGTGACACTGAAGCTTTCTTT. Translated, it gives CASSSSTGGDTEAFF.

The V and J genes are TRBV7-2 and TRBJ2-7; no clear D. The V end lost 4 bases, the J end lost 5 bases, and 21 bases lay between the germline ends. The CDR3 has 16 residues. The germline gives CDR1 SGHTA, CDR2 FQGNSA. The CDR3 loop is CASSYSPRSFSNEQYF. CDR3 coding DNA: TGTGCCAGCAGCTATTCCCCCCGGAGTTTCTCTAACGAGCAGTACTTC. Full variable domain (outside the CDR3, taken from reference TRBV7-2 and TRBJ2-7): GAGVSQSPSNKVTEKGKDVELRCDPISGHTALYWYRQSLGQGLEFLIYFQGNSAPDKSGLPSDRFSAERTGGSVSTLTIQRTQQEDSAVYLCASSYSPRSFSNEQYFGPGTRLTVT.

This chain connects TRBV9 to TRBJ2-7; D is uncertain. The length of the CDR3 is 13 residues. Germline loops: CDR1 SGDLS, CDR2 YYNGEE. V dropped 4 bases and J dropped 6 bases, with 14 bases sitting between them. The CDR3 is CASSPQAFGEQYF. The CDR3 DNA follows: TGTGCCAGCAGCCCCCAAGCGTTTGGCGAGCAGTACTTC.

V and J are TRBV19 and TRBJ2-1, with 12 bases lining up with TRBD2. Trimming took 3 bases from V and 9 from J; bases not matched to a gene: 15. Germline loops: CDR1 LNHDA, CDR2 SQIVND (reference sequence). This CDR3 comprises 18 residues. CDR3 DNA: TGTGCCAGTAGTATGTGGCTAGCGGGAGGGCCAGAAGAAGGTGAGCAGTTCTTC. Its translation: CASSMWLAGGPEEGEQFF.

V gene TRBV18 combines with J gene TRBJ1-2, with D perhaps matching TRBD1 (6 bases). The V gene lost 3 bases and the J gene lost 6 bases, with 8 bases spanning the gap. The CDR3 contains 12 residues. Per germline, CDR1 KGHSH and CDR2 LQKENI. For the CDR3, the DNA is TGTGCCAGCTCACCGGACAGTGATGGCTACACCTTC. This encodes CASSPDSDGYTF.

This chain links TRBV6-6 with TRBJ1-1; 7 bases are a match to TRBD1. With 9 bases clipped from V and 1 base from J, the junction kept 11 bases outside the gene matches. This CDR3 region has 15 residues. Germline V gene lookup returns CDR1 MNHNY and CDR2 SVGAGI (reference sequence). CDR3 amino acids: CASRTGDLTNTEAFF. CDR3 coding DNA: TGTGCCAGTCGTACAGGGGATTTGACGAACACTGAAGCTTTCTTT.

This clone occurred once. The chain employs TRBV18 and TRBJ2-2, with D maybe TRBD2 (6 bases). CDR1 KGHSH and CDR2 LQKENI come from the germline V gene. V dropped 3 bases and J dropped 4 bases, with 6 bases sitting between them. The CDR3 has 13 residues. The CDR3 here is CASSPRGTGELFF. The CDR3 coding sequence is TGTGCCAGCTCACCGCGGGGCACCGGGGAGCTGTTTTTT.

The chain has TRBV11-2 and TRBJ2-2; TRBD2 agrees at 7 bases. V lost 4 bases and J lost 2; bases outside the gene matches: 1. Germline V CDR1 and CDR2: SGHAT, FQNNGV. The CDR3 extends over 14 amino acids. CDR3 protein: CASSWDYNTGELFF. The CDR3 region has the DNA TGTGCCAGCAGCTGGGACTACAACACCGGGGAGCTGTTTTTT.

In its sample, this clone was seen once. The chain has TRBV29-1 and TRBJ1-1; TRBD1 matches at 10 bases. The CDR3 runs 13 residues. The junction had 5 bases not matched to a gene; V was cut back by 4 bases and J by 6 bases. Germline V gene lookup returns CDR1 SQVTM and CDR2 ANQGSEA. The CDR3 loop is CSVVRDRGSEAFF. The CDR3 DNA reads TGCAGCGTTGTTCGGGACAGGGGTTCTGAAGCTTTCTTT.

The rearrangement links TRBV6-6 to TRBJ1-2, with 10 positions matching TRBD1. V shed 0 bases and J 7 bases; nucleotides not matched to a gene: 2. Germline V gene lookup returns CDR1 MNHNY and CDR2 SVGAGI (reference sequence). The CDR3 covers 14 residues. The DNA for the CDR3 is TGTGCCAGCAGTTACTCGGGACAGGGGTCTGGCTACACCTTC. The encoded protein is CASSYSGQGSGYTF.

The chain joins TRBV20-1 to TRBJ1-1; the D gene is possibly TRBD1 (6 bases). The germline V gene has CDR1 DFQATT and CDR2 SNEGSKA (reference sequence). Trimming shortened V by 0 bases and J by 11 bases, and 10 bases separated the two germline ends. The CDR3 has 11 amino acids. CDR3 protein: CSAREGGAAFF. The CDR3 DNA is TGCAGTGCTAGAGAAGGGGGGGCGGCTTTCTTT.

The chain is built from TRBV11-3 and TRBJ2-7, with 8 nucleotides matching TRBD1. With 1 base clipped from V and 4 bases from J, the junction kept 9 bases outside the gene matches. The length of the CDR3 is 16 residues. Germline-derived CDR1 and CDR2 are SGHNT and YENEEA. This chain's CDR3 is CASSLGTGSRNYEQYF. The CDR3 nucleotides read TGTGCCAGCAGCTTAGGGACAGGGAGTAGAAATTACGAGCAGTACTTC.

This clone was counted between two and nine times. The CDR3 loop reads CASSLIAGVPGTDTQYF. CDR3 in DNA: TGTGCCAGCAGCTTAATAGCGGGGGTCCCCGGCACAGATACGCAGTATTTT. The V call is TRBV7-3, the J call TRBJ2-3; 9 bases agree with TRBD2. Germline V gene lookup returns CDR1 SGHTA and CDR2 FQGTGA. Germline trimming cut 1 base from V and 1 base from J; bases unmatched to any gene: 6. The length of the CDR3 is 17 residues.

The genes are TRBV21-1 and TRBJ1-5; TRBD1 is the table's D call, not checked against the DNA. TRBV21-1 is a listed pseudogene. The CDR3 sequence is 14 residues long. Here the CDR3 reads CASRDVQGNQPQHF. In DNA, the CDR3 is TGTGCCAGCAGGGACGTACAGGGGAATCAGCCCCAGCATTTT.

The chain joins TRBV11-3 to TRBJ2-5, with 9 positions matching TRBD1. Germline V CDR1 and CDR2: SGHNT, YENEEA. V lost 6 bases and J lost 5; bases outside the gene matches: 10. CDR3 length: 15 residues. This chain's CDR3 is CASSPDRGSRETQYF. CDR3 nucleotides: TGTGCCAGCAGTCCGGACAGGGGTTCGCGGGAGACCCAGTACTTC.